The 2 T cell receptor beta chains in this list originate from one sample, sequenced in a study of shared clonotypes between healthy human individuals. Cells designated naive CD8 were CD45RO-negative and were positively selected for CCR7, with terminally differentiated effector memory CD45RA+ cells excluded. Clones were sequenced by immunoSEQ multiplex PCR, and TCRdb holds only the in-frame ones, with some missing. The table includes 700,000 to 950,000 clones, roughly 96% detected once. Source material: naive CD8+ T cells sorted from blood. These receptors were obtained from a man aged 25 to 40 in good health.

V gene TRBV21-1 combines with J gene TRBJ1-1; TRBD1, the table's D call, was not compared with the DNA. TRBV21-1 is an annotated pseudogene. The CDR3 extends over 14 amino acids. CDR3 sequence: CASSRYRGGTEAFF. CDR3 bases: TGTGCCAGCAGCCGTTACAGGGGAGGCACTGAAGCTTTCTTT.

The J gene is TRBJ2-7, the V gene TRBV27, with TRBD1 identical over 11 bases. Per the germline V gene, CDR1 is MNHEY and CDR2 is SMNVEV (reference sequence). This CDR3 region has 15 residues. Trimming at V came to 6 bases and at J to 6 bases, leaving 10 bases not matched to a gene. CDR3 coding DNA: TGTGCCAGCAGCCTTATCCGGGACAGGGGGGGCGAGCAGTACTTC. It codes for CASSLIRDRGGEQYF.